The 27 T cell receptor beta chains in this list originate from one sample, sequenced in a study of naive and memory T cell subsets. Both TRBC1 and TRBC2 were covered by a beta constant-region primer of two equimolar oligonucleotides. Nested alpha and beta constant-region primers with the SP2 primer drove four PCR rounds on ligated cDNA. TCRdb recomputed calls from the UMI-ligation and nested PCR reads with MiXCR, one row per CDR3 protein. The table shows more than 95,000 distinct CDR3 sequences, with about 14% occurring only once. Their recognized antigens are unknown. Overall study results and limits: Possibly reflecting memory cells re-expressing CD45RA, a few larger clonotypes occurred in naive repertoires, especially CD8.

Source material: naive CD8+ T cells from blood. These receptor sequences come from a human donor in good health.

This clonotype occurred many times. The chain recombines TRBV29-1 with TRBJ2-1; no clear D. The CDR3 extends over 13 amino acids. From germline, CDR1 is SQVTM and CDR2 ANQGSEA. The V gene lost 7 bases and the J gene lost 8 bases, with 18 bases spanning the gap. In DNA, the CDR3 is TGCAGCGCGCATCCGGGCCTCCCCGATGAGCAGTTCTTC. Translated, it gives CSAHPGLPDEQFF.

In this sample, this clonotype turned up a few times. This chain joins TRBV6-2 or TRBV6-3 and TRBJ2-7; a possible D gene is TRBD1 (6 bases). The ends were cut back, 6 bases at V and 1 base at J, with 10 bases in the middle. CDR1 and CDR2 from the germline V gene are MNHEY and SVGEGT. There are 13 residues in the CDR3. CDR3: CASSYTGSYEQYF. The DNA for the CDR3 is TGTGCCAGCAGCTATACAGGGTCCTACGAGCAGTACTTC.

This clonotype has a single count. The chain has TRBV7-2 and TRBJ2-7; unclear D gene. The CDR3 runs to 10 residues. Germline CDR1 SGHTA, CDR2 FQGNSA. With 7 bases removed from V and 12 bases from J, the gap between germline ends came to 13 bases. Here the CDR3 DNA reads TGTGCCAGCACCGACCTGGGATCGTACTTC. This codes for CASTDLGSYF.

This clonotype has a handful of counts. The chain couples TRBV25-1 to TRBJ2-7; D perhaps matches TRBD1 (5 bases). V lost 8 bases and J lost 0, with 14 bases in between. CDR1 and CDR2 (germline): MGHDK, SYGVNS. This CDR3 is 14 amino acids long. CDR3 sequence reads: CASGTWGNSYEQYF. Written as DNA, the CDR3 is TGTGCCAGCGGCACTTGGGGCAACTCCTACGAGCAGTACTTC.

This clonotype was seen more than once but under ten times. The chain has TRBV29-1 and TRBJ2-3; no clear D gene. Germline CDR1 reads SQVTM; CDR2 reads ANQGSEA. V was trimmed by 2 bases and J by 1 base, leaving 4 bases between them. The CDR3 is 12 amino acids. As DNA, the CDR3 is TGCAGCGTTGAAACCCGCACAGATACGCAGTATTTT. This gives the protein CSVETRTDTQYF.

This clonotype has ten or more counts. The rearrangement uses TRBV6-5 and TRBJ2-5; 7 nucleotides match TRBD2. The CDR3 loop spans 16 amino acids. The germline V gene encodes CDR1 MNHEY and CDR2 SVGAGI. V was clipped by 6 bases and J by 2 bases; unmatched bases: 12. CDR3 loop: CASRLNGGLRQETQYF. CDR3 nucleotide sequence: TGTGCCAGCAGGTTGAACGGGGGGTTAAGACAAGAGACCCAGTACTTC.

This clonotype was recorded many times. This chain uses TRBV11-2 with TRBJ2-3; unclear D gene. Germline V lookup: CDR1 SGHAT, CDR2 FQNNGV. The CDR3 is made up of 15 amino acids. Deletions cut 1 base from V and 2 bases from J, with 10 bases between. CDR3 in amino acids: CASSLVFGYTDTQYF. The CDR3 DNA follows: TGTGCCAGCAGCTTAGTGTTCGGGTACACAGATACGCAGTATTTT.

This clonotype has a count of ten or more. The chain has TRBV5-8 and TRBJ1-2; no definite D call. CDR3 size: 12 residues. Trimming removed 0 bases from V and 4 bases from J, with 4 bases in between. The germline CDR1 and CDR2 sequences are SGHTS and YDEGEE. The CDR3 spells CASSLEVYGYTF. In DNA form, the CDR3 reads TGTGCCAGCAGCTTGGAGGTCTATGGCTACACCTTC.

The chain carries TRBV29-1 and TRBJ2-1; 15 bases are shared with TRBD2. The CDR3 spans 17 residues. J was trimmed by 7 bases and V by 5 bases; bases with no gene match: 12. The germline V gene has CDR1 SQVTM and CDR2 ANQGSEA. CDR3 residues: CSVPPLGLAGGLNEQFF. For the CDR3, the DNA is TGCAGCGTTCCCCCCCTCGGACTAGCGGGAGGGTTGAATGAGCAGTTCTTC.

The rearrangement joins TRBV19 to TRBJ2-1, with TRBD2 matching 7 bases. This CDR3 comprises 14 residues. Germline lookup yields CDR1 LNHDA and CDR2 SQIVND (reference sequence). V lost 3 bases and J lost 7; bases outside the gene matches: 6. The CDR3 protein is CASSIVGGRNEQFF. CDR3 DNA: TGTGCCAGTAGTATTGTGGGAGGGAGGAATGAGCAGTTCTTC.

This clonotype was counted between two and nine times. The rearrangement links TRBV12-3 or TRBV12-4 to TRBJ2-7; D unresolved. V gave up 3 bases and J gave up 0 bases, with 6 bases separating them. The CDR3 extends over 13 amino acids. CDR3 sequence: CASSLHSSYEQYF. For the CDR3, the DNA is TGTGCCAGCAGTTTGCACAGCTCCTACGAGCAGTACTTC.

CDR3 DNA sequence: TGTGCCAGCAGTTTTTCCCCCGGAAGACAGTCCAAAAACATTCAGTACTTC. Translation: CASSFSPGRQSKNIQYF. The chain is built from TRBV12-3 or TRBV12-4 and TRBJ2-4; a possible D gene is TRBD1 (5 bases). With 3 bases removed from V and 2 bases from J, the gap between germline ends came to 17 bases. The CDR3 has 17 residues.

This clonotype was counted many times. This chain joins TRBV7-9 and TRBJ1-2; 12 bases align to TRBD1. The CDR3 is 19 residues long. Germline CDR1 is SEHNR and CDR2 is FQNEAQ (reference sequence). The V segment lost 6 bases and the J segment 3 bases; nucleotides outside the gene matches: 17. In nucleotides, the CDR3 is TGTGCCAGCAGGGCCGGGACAATGGGACAGGGGGCGTTGGACTATGGCTACACCTTC. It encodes CASRAGTMGQGALDYGYTF.

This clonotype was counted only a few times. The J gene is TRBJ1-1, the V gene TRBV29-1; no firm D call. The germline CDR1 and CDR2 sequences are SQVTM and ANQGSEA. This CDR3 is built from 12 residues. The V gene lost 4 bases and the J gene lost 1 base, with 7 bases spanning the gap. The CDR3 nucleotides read TGCAGCGTTGTTGTTGCGAACACTGAAGCTTTCTTT. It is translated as CSVVVANTEAFF.

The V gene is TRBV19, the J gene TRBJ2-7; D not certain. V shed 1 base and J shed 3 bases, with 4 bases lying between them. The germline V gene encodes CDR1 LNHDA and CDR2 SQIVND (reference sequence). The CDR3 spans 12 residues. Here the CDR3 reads CASSIGGYEQYF. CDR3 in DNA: TGTGCCAGTAGTATAGGTGGCTACGAGCAGTACTTC.

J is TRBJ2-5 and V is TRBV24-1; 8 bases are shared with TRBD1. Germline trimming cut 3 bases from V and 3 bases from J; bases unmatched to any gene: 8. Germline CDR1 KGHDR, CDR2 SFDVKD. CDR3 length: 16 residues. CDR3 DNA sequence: TGTGCCACCAGTGATCCTGGCAAGACAGGGGAAGAGACCCAGTACTTC. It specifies CATSDPGKTGEETQYF.

CDR3 bases: TGTGCCAGCAGCTTCTCGACAGGGGACTACGAGCAGTACTTC. Encoded protein: CASSFSTGDYEQYF. J is TRBJ2-7 and V is TRBV7-9; TRBD1 matches at 8 bases. Germline V lookup: CDR1 SEHNR, CDR2 FQNEAQ (reference sequence). V lost 3 bases, J lost 3 bases, and 4 bases stayed unmatched. This CDR3 region has 14 residues.

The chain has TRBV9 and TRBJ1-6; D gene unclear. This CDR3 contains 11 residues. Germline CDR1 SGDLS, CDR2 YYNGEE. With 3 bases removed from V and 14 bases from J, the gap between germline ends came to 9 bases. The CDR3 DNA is TGTGCCAGCAGCGGCGGCAAGGCCCTCCACTTT. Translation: CASSGGKALHF.

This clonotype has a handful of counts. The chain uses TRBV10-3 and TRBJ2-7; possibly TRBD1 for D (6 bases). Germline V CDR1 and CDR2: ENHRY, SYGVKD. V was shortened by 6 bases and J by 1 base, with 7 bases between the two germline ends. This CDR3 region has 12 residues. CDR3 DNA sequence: TGTGCCATCAGCCAGGGGTCCTACGAGCAGTACTTC. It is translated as CAISQGSYEQYF.

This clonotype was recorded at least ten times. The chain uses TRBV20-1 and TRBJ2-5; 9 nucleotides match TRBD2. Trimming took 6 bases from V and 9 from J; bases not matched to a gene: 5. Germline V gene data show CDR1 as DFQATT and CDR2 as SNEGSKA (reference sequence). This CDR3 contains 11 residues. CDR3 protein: CSATQRGAQYF. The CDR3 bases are TGCAGTGCCACCCAGCGGGGGGCCCAGTACTTC.

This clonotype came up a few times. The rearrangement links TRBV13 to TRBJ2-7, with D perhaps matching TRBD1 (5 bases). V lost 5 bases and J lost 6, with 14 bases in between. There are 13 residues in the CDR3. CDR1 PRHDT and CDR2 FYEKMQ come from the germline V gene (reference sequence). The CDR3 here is CASSRTPMGEQYF. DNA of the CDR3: TGTGCCAGCAGCCGGACACCCATGGGCGAGCAGTACTTC.

The DNA of the CDR3 is TGTGCCTGGAGTAGCCAGACAAACACCGGGGAGCTGTTTTTT. The encoded protein is CAWSSQTNTGELFF. The chain is built from TRBV30 and TRBJ2-2; D gene uncertain. Germline V CDR1 and CDR2: GTSNPN, SVGIG (reference sequence). This CDR3 comprises 14 residues. V lost 2 bases, J lost 2 bases, and 9 bases lay in between.

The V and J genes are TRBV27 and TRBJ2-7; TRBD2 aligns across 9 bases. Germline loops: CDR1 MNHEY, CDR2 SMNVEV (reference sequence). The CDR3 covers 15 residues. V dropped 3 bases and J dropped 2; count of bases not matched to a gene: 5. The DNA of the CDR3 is TGTGCCAGCAGTTTGAGAGCGGGGGGTCCCTACGAGCAGTACTTC. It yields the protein CASSLRAGGPYEQYF.

CDR3 protein: CASSVGRYNSPLHF. The CDR3 DNA sequence: TGTGCCAGCAGCGTAGGGAGGTATAATTCACCCCTCCACTTT. The V and J genes are TRBV9 and TRBJ1-6; D remains ambiguous. Trimming shortened V by 0 bases and J by 4 bases, and 5 bases separated the two germline ends. This CDR3 spans 14 amino acids. Germline V gives CDR1 SGDLS, CDR2 YYNGEE.

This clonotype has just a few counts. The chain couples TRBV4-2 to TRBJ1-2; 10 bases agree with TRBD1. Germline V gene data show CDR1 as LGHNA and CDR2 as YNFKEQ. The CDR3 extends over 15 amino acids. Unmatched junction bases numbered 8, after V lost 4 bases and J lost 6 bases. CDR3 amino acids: CASSRGGQGVDGYTF. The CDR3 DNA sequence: TGTGCCAGCAGCCGAGGTGGACAGGGGGTTGATGGCTACACCTTC.

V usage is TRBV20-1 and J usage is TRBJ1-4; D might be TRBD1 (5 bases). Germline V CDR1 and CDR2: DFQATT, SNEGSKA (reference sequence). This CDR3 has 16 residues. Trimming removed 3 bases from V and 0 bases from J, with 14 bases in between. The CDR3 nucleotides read TGCAGTGCTAGGGGGCGGGTCCCCCCAACTAATGAAAAACTGTTTTTT. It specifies CSARGRVPPTNEKLFF.

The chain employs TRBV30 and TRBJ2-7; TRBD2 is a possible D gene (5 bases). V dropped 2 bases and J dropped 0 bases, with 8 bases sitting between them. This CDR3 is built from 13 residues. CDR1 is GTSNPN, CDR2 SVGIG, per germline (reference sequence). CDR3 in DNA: TGTGCCTGGAGTAGCGGAAACTCCTACGAGCAGTACTTC. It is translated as CAWSSGNSYEQYF.